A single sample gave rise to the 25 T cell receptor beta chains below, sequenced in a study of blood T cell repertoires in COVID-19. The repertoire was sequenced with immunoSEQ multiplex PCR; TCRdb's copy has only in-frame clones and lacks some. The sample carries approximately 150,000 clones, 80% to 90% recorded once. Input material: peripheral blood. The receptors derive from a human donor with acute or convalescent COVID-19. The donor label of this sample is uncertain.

The CDR3 spells CASSRGSYNEQFF. CDR3 coding DNA: TGTGCCAGTAGTCGGGGATCCTACAATGAGCAGTTCTTC. The chain uses TRBV19 and TRBJ2-1; tentatively, D is TRBD2 (5 bases). Trimming removed 5 bases at V and 1 base at J, with 6 bases between. Germline V gene lookup returns CDR1 LNHDA and CDR2 SQIVND (reference sequence). The CDR3 runs to 13 residues.

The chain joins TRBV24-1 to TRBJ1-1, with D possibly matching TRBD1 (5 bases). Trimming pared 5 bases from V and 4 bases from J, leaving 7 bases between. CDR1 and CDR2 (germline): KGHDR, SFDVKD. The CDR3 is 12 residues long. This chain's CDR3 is CATSVGGTEAFF. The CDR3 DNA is TGTGCCACCAGTGTCGGGGGCACTGAAGCTTTCTTT.

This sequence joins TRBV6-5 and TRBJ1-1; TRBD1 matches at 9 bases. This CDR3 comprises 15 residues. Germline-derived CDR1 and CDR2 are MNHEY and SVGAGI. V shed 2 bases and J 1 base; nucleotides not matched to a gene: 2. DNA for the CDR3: TGTGCCAGCAGTTACCGGGGACAGGGGAACACTGAAGCTTTCTTT. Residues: CASSYRGQGNTEAFF.

The CDR3 sequence is CASSIRQTNTGELFF. The DNA of the CDR3 is TGTGCCAGTAGTATCAGGCAGACGAACACCGGGGAGCTGTTTTTT. The chain couples TRBV19 to TRBJ2-2, with D hard to call. The V end lost 3 bases, the J end lost 0 bases, and 8 bases lay between the germline ends. Germline CDR1 is LNHDA and CDR2 is SQIVND (reference sequence). The length of the CDR3 is 15 residues.

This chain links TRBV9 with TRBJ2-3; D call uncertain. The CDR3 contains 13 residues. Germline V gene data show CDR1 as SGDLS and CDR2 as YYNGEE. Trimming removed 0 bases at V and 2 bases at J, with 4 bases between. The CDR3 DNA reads TGTGCCAGCAGCGTAGCCGTCACAGATACGCAGTATTTT. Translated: CASSVAVTDTQYF.

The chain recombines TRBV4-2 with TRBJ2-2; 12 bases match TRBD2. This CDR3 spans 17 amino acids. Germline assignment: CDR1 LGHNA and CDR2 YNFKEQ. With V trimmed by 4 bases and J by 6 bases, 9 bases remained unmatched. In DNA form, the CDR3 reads TGTGCCAGCAGCCGACTGGGACTAGCGGGCCACGCCGGGGAGCTGTTTTTT. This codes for CASSRLGLAGHAGELFF.

CDR3 sequence reads: CASSVAEPGRGMAEQYF. In nucleotides, the CDR3 is TGTGCCAGCAGCGTAGCTGAACCGGGCAGGGGAATGGCCGAGCAGTACTTC. V and J are TRBV9 and TRBJ2-7; perhaps TRBD1 as D (6 bases). Germline V gives CDR1 SGDLS, CDR2 YYNGEE. There are 17 residues in the CDR3. V was pared by 0 bases and J by 6 bases, with 22 bases between.

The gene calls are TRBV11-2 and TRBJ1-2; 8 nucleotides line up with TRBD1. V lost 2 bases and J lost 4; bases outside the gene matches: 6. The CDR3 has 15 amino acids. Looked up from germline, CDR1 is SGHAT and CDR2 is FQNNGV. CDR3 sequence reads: CASSLNTGGLYGYTF. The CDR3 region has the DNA TGTGCCAGCAGCTTAAATACAGGGGGACTCTATGGCTACACCTTC.

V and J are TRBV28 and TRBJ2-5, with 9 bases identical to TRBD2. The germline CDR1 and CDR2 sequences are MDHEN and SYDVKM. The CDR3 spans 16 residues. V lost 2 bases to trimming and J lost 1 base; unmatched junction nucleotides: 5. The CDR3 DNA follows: TGTGCCAGCAGTTTAGGTCTAGCGGGGCGCCAAGAGACCCAGTACTTC. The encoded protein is CASSLGLAGRQETQYF.

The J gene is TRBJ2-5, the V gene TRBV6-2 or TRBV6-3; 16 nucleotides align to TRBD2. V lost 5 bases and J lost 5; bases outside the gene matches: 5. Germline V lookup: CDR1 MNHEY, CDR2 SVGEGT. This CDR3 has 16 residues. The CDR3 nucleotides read TGTGCCAGCAGTCGGGGACTAGCGGGAGGGCCGGAGACCCAGTACTTC. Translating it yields CASSRGLAGGPETQYF.

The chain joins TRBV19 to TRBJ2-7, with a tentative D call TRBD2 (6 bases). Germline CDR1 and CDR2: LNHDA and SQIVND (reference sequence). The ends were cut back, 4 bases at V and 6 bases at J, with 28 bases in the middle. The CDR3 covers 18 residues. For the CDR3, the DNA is TGTGCCAGTAGTACCCACTCCTATAAAGCGGGCCCGCCCCCCGAGCAGTACGTC. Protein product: CASSTHSYKAGPPPEQYV.

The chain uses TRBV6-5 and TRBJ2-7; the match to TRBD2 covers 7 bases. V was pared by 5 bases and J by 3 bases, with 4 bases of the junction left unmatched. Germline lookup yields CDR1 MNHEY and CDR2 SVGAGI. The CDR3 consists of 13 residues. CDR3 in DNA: TGTGCCAGCAGTCATCTAGCGGTCTACGAGCAGTACGTC. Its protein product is CASSHLAVYEQYV.

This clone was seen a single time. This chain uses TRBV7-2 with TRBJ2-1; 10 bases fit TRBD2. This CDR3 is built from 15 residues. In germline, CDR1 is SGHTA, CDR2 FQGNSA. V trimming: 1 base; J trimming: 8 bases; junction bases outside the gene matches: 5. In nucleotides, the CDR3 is TGTGCCAGCAGCTTAGAAGCGGGGGGGCCGTATGAGCAGTTCTTC. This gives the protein CASSLEAGGPYEQFF. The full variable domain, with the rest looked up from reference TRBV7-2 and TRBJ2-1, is GAGVSQSPSNKVTEKGKDVELRCDPISGHTALYWYRQSLGQGLEFLIYFQGNSAPDKSGLPSDRFSAERTGGSVSTLTIQRTQQEDSAVYLCASSLEAGGPYEQFFGPGTRLTVL.

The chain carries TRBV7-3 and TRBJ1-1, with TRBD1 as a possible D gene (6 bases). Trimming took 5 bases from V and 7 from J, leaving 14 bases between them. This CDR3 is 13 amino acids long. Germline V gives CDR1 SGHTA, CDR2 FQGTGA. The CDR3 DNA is TGTGCCAGCAGCCTTCAAGGGGGGGATGAAGCTTTCTTT. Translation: CASSLQGGDEAFF.

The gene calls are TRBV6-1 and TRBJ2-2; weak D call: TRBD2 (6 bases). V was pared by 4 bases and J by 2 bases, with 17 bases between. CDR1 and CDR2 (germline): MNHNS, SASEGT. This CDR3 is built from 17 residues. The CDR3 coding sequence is TGTGCCAGCAGTGCCCCTTCCGGGGGAGCCAACACCGGGGAGCTGTTTTTT. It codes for CASSAPSGGANTGELFF.

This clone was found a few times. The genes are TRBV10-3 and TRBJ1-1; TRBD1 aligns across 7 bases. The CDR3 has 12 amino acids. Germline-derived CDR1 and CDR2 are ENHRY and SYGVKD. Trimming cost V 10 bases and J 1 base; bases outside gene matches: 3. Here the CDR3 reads CATAGGNTEAFF. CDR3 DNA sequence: TGTGCCACCGCAGGGGGGAACACTGAAGCTTTCTTT.

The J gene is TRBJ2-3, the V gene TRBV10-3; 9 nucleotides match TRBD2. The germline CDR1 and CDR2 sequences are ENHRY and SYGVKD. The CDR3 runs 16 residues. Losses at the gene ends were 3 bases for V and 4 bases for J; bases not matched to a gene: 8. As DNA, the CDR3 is TGTGCCATCAGTGAATCGGCGGGGGGGCCCCCAGATACGCAGTATTTT. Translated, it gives CAISESAGGPPDTQYF.

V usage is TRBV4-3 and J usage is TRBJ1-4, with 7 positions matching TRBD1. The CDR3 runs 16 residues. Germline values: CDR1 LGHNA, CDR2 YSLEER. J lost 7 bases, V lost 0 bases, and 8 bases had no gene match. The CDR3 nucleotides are TGCGCCAGCAGCCAAGAAACAGGGGAAGAGAGTGAAAAACTGTTTTTT. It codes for CASSQETGEESEKLFF.

The CDR3 DNA follows: TGTGCCAGCAGGGGACTAGCGGAATCCTACAATGAGCAGTTCTTC. It is translated as CASRGLAESYNEQFF. The V gene is TRBV27, the J gene TRBJ2-1, with 11 nucleotides matching TRBD2. Germline assignment: CDR1 MNHEY and CDR2 SMNVEV (reference sequence). The CDR3 runs 15 residues. The J segment lost 1 base and the V segment lost 6 bases, leaving 2 bases of the junction unmatched.

CDR3 sequence (DNA): TGTGCCAGCAGCCAAGTGGGACAGGGTTGGACTGAAGCTTTCTTT. This encodes CASSQVGQGWTEAFF. The chain combines TRBV4-2 with TRBJ1-1, with TRBD1 matching over 9 bases. J was trimmed by 5 bases and V by 1 base; bases with no gene match: 5. The CDR3 totals 15 residues. Germline V CDR1 and CDR2: LGHNA, YNFKEQ.

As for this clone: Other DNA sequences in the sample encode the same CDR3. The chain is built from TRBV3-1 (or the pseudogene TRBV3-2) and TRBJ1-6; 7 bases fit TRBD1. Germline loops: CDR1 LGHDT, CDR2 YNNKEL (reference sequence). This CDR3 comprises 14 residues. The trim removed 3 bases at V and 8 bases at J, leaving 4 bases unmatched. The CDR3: CASSHRDRDSPLHF. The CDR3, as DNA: TGTGCCAGCAGCCACCGCGACAGGGATTCACCCCTCCACTTT.

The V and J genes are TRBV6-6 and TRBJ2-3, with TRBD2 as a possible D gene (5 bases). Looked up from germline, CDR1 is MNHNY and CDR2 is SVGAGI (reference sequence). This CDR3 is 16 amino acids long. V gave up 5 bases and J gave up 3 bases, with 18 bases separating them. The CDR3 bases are TGTGCCAGCAGTGGCGAGACGGGGATCTTAACAGATACGCAGTATTTT. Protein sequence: CASSGETGILTDTQYF.

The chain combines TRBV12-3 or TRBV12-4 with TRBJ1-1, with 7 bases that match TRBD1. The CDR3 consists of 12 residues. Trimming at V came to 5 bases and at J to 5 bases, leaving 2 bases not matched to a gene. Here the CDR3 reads CASSRQGTEAFF. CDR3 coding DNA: TGTGCCAGCAGTAGACAGGGTACTGAAGCTTTCTTT.

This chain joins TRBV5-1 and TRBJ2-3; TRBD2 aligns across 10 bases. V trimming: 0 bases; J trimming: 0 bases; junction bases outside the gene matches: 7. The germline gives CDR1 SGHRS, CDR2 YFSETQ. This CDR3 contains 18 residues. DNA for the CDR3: TGCGCCAGCAGCTTGGTCCCTAGCGGGGGCCGCAGCACAGATACGCAGTATTTT. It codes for CASSLVPSGGRSTDTQYF.

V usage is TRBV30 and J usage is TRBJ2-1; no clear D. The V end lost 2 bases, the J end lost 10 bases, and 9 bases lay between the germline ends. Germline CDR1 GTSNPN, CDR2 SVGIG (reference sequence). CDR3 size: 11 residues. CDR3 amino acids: CAWSTAGEQFF. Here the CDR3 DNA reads TGTGCCTGGAGTACCGCAGGAGAGCAGTTCTTC.